A single sample is the source of the 21 T cell receptor beta chains below, sequenced in a study of T cells after yellow fever vaccination. TCRdb called the 5' RACE reads again in MiXCR, with one record for every CDR3 protein. The profile covers roughly 74,000 distinct CDR3 sequences, with about 6.6% appearing a single time and about 32% taken by the ten largest. Specimen: CD8+ T cells sorted from PBMCs, collected 5 days after the first yellow fever vaccination. The source is a man aged 18 to 29 who received the YFV17D yellow fever vaccine.

The rearrangement links TRBV6-5 to TRBJ1-2; no reliable D call. The V and J ends lost 4 bases and 2 bases respectively, with 5 bases between them. The CDR3 runs to 12 residues. Germline CDR1 MNHEY, CDR2 SVGAGI. The DNA for the CDR3 is TGTGCCAGCAGTTCACCCAACTATGGCTACACCTTC. The encoded protein is CASSSPNYGYTF.

The rearrangement joins TRBV6-4 to TRBJ2-3; 7 bases map to TRBD1. Unmatched junction bases numbered 9, after V lost 8 bases and J lost 1 base. CDR3 length: 15 amino acids. Looked up from germline, CDR1 is MRHNA and CDR2 is SNTAGT. In nucleotides, the CDR3 is TGTGCCAGCTCCCGAGAGGGGGCAGGCACAGATACGCAGTATTTT. Protein sequence: CASSREGAGTDTQYF.

This clonotype was observed many times. The CDR3 bases are TGCGCCAGCAGCCTGGACAGCGGGAACACCGGGGAGCTGTTTTTT. This sequence encodes CASSLDSGNTGELFF. V gene TRBV4-3 combines with J gene TRBJ2-2, with a tentative D call TRBD1 (6 bases). The length of the CDR3 is 15 residues. Germline values: CDR1 LGHNA, CDR2 YSLEER. The V gene lost 4 bases and the J gene lost 1 base, with 10 bases spanning the gap.

This clonotype appeared a few times. The genes are TRBV6-2 or TRBV6-3 and TRBJ2-7; D is perhaps TRBD1 (5 bases). CDR3 length: 13 residues. Trimming pared 2 bases from V and 7 bases from J, leaving 12 bases between. Germline-derived CDR1 and CDR2 are MNHEY and SVGEGT. The chain's CDR3 is CASSYTSGIEQYF. Here the CDR3 DNA reads TGTGCCAGCAGTTACACCTCAGGGATTGAGCAGTACTTC.

This clonotype was observed at least ten times. The chain links TRBV7-9 to TRBJ2-7, with D hard to call. Trimming pared 3 bases from V and 3 bases from J, leaving 15 bases between. The germline V gene encodes CDR1 SEHNR and CDR2 FQNEAQ (reference sequence). The CDR3 has 15 amino acids. DNA for the CDR3: TGTGCCAGCAGCTTGACGGATTACCTTAACTACGAGCAGTACTTC. The encoded protein is CASSLTDYLNYEQYF. The whole variable domain, remainder taken from reference TRBV7-9 and TRBJ2-7, is DTGVSQNPRHKITKRGQNVTFRCDPISEHNRLYWYRQTLGQGPEFLTYFQNEAQLEKSRLLSDRFSAERPKGSFSTLEIQRTEQGDSAMYLCASSLTDYLNYEQYFGPGTRLTVT.

The CDR3: CASRPIAGSSYNEQFF. In DNA form, the CDR3 reads TGTGCCAGCAGGCCGATAGCGGGGAGCTCCTACAATGAGCAGTTCTTC. The V call is TRBV6-2 or TRBV6-3, the J call TRBJ2-1; 8 bases are a match to TRBD2. J was trimmed by 0 bases and V by 6 bases; bases with no gene match: 7. Germline-derived CDR1 and CDR2 are MNHEY and SVGEGT. The CDR3 has 16 residues.

Of note for this clonotype: It may be a read error: a sequence one base away is much more abundant. The chain uses TRBV7-9 and TRBJ2-7, with 8 positions matching TRBD2. With 6 bases clipped from V and 4 bases from J, the junction kept 11 bases outside the gene matches. The CDR3 has 15 residues. CDR1 is SEHNR and CDR2 is FQNEAQ in the germline V gene (reference sequence). CDR3 DNA sequence: TGTGCCAGCAGGGGGACTAGTTCCTTACGATACGAGCAGTACTTC. Amino acids: CASRGTSSLRYEQYF.

This clonotype was observed a few times. CDR3 in DNA: TGTGCCAGCAGATATAAGGAGTTGAACACTGAAGCTTTCTTT. This codes for CASRYKELNTEAFF. This chain uses TRBV6-5 with TRBJ1-1; no definite D call. This CDR3 spans 14 amino acids. The V gene lost 6 bases and the J gene lost 0 bases, with 11 bases spanning the gap. CDR1 and CDR2 from the germline V gene are MNHEY and SVGAGI.

A few counts support this clonotype. This rearrangement joins TRBV5-4 to TRBJ2-1, with a weak D call TRBD2 (6 bases). CDR3 length: 15 residues. The V end lost 1 base, the J end lost 9 bases, and 17 bases lay between the germline ends. Germline V gives CDR1 SGHNT, CDR2 YYREEE (reference sequence). The CDR3 DNA reads TGTGCCAGCAGCTTGAGTCTTGGCGGGGCCGGTGAGCAGTTCTTC. It encodes CASSLSLGGAGEQFF.

The chain recombines TRBV6-2 or TRBV6-3 with TRBJ2-7; D is possibly TRBD2 (5 bases). Trimming took off 6 bases at V and 5 bases at J, with 17 bases between the two ends. The CDR3 length is 14 residues. From germline, CDR1 is MNHEY and CDR2 SVGEGT. The CDR3 sequence is CASRTAGPVHEQYF. The CDR3 region has the DNA TGTGCCAGCAGAACCGCGGGCCCCGTACACGAGCAGTACTTC.

This clonotype has more than one count but fewer than ten. The V gene is TRBV9, the J gene TRBJ2-3, with D hard to call. The ends were cut back, 0 bases at V and 0 bases at J, with 2 bases in the middle. Germline assignment: CDR1 SGDLS and CDR2 YYNGEE. The CDR3 loop spans 13 amino acids. In nucleotides, the CDR3 is TGTGCCAGCAGCGTAGCAAGCACAGATACGCAGTATTTT. As protein: CASSVASTDTQYF.

This clonotype was seen repeatedly, ten times or more. This chain uses TRBV27 with TRBJ2-3; no definite D call. V was shortened by 0 bases and J by 0 bases, with 10 bases between the two germline ends. The CDR3 extends over 16 amino acids. CDR1 and CDR2 from the germline V gene are MNHEY and SMNVEV (reference sequence). CDR3 sequence (DNA): TGTGCCAGCAGTTTATCCCCCGTAGCTAGCACAGATACGCAGTATTTT. This codes for CASSLSPVASTDTQYF.

This clonotype has a count of ten or more. This chain connects TRBV6-2 or TRBV6-3 to TRBJ2-1; D gene unclear. The CDR3 runs 15 residues. Germline lookup yields CDR1 MNHEY and CDR2 SVGEGT. Between the trimmed V and J ends, which lost 6 bases and 3 bases, there was a span of 15 bases. CDR3 sequence: CASSPRSPGYNEQFF. In DNA, the CDR3 is TGTGCCAGCAGCCCCCGATCCCCAGGCTACAATGAGCAGTTCTTC.

This clonotype was detected only a few times. This chain connects TRBV12-3 or TRBV12-4 to TRBJ2-3, with TRBD1 identical over 12 bases. The CDR3 consists of 17 residues. The junction had 13 bases not matched to a gene; V was cut back by 5 bases and J by 7 bases. The CDR3 loop reads CASSRTPGQGARYTQYF. For the CDR3, the DNA is TGTGCCAGCAGTAGGACCCCGGGACAGGGGGCGCGATATACGCAGTATTTT.

The chain employs TRBV15 and TRBJ2-7; D gene ambiguous. Trimming took off 5 bases at V and 3 bases at J, with 14 bases between the two ends. Per the germline V gene, CDR1 is LNHNV and CDR2 is YYDKDF (reference sequence). The CDR3 loop spans 14 amino acids. CDR3 bases: TGTGCCACCAGCCCGACGTCTTCGGGCTACGAGCAGTACTTC. Amino acids: CATSPTSSGYEQYF. Combining the CDR3 with reference TRBV15 and TRBJ2-7 gives the whole variable domain DAMVIQNPRYQVTQFGKPVTLSCSQTLNHNVMYWYQQKSSQAPKLLFHYYDKDFNNEADTPDNFQSRRPNTSFCFLDIRSPGLGDTAMYLCATSPTSSGYEQYFGPGTRLTVT.

Only a few counts were recorded for this clonotype. V gene TRBV20-1 combines with J gene TRBJ2-7; D possibly corresponds to TRBD2 (5 bases). Germline V gives CDR1 DFQATT, CDR2 SNEGSKA (reference sequence). Deletions cut 0 bases from V and 6 bases from J, with 9 bases between. This CDR3 has 12 residues. This CDR3 reads CSARDLAFEQYF. The CDR3 nucleotides are TGCAGTGCTAGAGATCTAGCTTTCGAGCAGTACTTC.

This clonotype was found many times. The rearrangement uses TRBV3-1 and TRBJ1-1, with D hard to call. The CDR3 covers 15 residues. CDR1 and CDR2 (germline): LGHDT, YNNKEL (reference sequence). V lost 1 base and J 2 bases, leaving 11 bases between the germline ends. The CDR3 nucleotides read TGTGCCAGCAGCCAAGGGGAGATTACTAACACTGAAGCTTTCTTT. This gives the protein CASSQGEITNTEAFF.

The table lists this clonotype with many counts. V and J are TRBV29-1 and TRBJ2-3, with D perhaps TRBD1 or TRBD2 (6 bases each). This CDR3 comprises 16 residues. Germline-derived CDR1 and CDR2 are SQVTM and ANQGSEA. V was trimmed by 2 bases and J by 0 bases, leaving 15 bases between them. CDR3 in amino acids: CSVESRDTYSTDTQYF. In DNA, the CDR3 is TGCAGCGTTGAATCGCGGGACACTTATAGCACAGATACGCAGTATTTT.

This clonotype was found a few times. This chain joins TRBV20-1 and TRBJ2-6; a possible D gene is TRBD1 (5 bases). Germline lookup yields CDR1 DFQATT and CDR2 SNEGSKA (reference sequence). There are 14 residues in the CDR3. V was pared by 4 bases and J by 5 bases, with 12 bases between. The chain's CDR3 is CSAKGLLWANVLTF. In DNA form, the CDR3 reads TGCAGTGCTAAGGGGCTCCTGTGGGCCAACGTCCTGACTTTC.

This clonotype was seen more than once but under ten times. For the CDR3, the DNA is TGTGCCAGCAGTTTATCGTCCGGCGTAGAGGGCTACACCTTC. Translated, it gives CASSLSSGVEGYTF. This sequence joins TRBV27 and TRBJ1-2; D ambiguous. Germline V gives CDR1 MNHEY, CDR2 SMNVEV (reference sequence). The CDR3 totals 14 residues. V was shortened by 0 bases and J by 8 bases, with 13 bases between the two germline ends.

Many counts were recorded for this clonotype. The genes are TRBV6-1 and TRBJ1-1; no clear D gene. V lost 5 bases and J lost 2, with 12 bases in between. The CDR3 totals 14 residues. Looked up from germline, CDR1 is MNHNS and CDR2 is SASEGT. The CDR3 bases are TGTGCCAGCAGTCCCCCTGGGCCAAACACTGAAGCTTTCTTT. Translating gives CASSPPGPNTEAFF.